One and the same sample provided the 9 T cell receptor beta chains below, sequenced in a study of technical replicates of blood from a few donors. Measured with immunoSEQ multiplex PCR; TCRdb has only the in-frame clones, and not every one. The sample includes 45,000 to 65,000 clones, about 93% of them seen just once. The sequenced sample consisted of T cells isolated from PBMCs. The receptors were gathered from a human donor in good health.

This chain joins TRBV5-1 and TRBJ2-2; TRBD2 matches at 13 bases. The germline V gene has CDR1 SGHRS and CDR2 YFSETQ. The ends lost 4 bases at V and 7 bases at J; junction bases unmatched: 7. This CDR3 is built from 16 residues. The CDR3 spells CASSVTSGGAGGELFF. The DNA for the CDR3 is TGCGCCAGCAGCGTTACTAGCGGGGGGGCCGGCGGGGAGCTGTTTTTT.

Note on this clone: The sample holds other DNA sequences that translate to the same CDR3. The chain combines TRBV18 with TRBJ2-7; TRBD1 agrees at 9 bases. The CDR3 loop spans 14 amino acids. Per the germline V gene, CDR1 is KGHSH and CDR2 is LQKENI. Germline trimming cut 1 base from V and 2 bases from J; bases unmatched to any gene: 0. The CDR3 DNA follows: TGTGCCAGCTCACCACGACAGGGGGCCTACGAGCAGTACTTC. This sequence encodes CASSPRQGAYEQYF.

The chain links TRBV7-9 to TRBJ1-6; D uncertain. The ends were cut back, 7 bases at V and 10 bases at J, with 20 bases in the middle. The CDR3 extends over 15 amino acids. Germline CDR1 and CDR2: SEHNR and FQNEAQ (reference sequence). CDR3 DNA sequence: TGTGCCAGCACCCAATCGGGCGCCGGCGGGTCACCCCTCCACTTT. Amino acid sequence: CASTQSGAGGSPLHF. The full variable domain, completed using reference TRBV7-9 and TRBJ1-6, is DTGVSQNPRHKITKRGQNVTFRCDPISEHNRLYWYRQTLGQGPEFLTYFQNEAQLEKSRLLSDRFSAERPKGSFSTLEIQRTEQGDSAMYLCASTQSGAGGSPLHFGNGTRLTVT.

The chain is built from TRBV29-1 and TRBJ1-2, with D possibly TRBD1 on 6 matching bases. Trimming removed 6 bases at V and 0 bases at J, with 11 bases between. CDR1 and CDR2 (germline): SQVTM, ANQGSEA. This CDR3 is built from 13 residues. The CDR3 bases are TGCAGCGTCGAGACAGGCCCTAACTATGGCTACACCTTC. Protein product: CSVETGPNYGYTF. Full variable domain (outside the CDR3, taken from reference TRBV29-1 and TRBJ1-2): SAVISQKPSRDICQRGTSLTIQCQVDSQVTMMFWYRQQPGQSLTLIATANQGSEATYESGFVIDKFPISRPNLTFSTLTVSNMSPEDSSIYLCSVETGPNYGYTFGSGTRLTVV.

CDR3: CASSMGGGANEKLFF. The CDR3 coding sequence is TGCGCCAGCAGCATGGGCGGGGGAGCTAATGAAAAACTGTTTTTT. The V call is TRBV5-1, the J call TRBJ1-4, with TRBD1 as a possible D gene (5 bases). Looked up from germline, CDR1 is SGHRS and CDR2 is YFSETQ. The CDR3 extends over 15 amino acids. V lost 4 bases to trimming and J lost 3 bases, with 13 bases between them.

A few counts support this clone. This chain uses TRBV10-1 with TRBJ2-7; D is undetermined. This CDR3 is built from 13 residues. Per the germline V gene, CDR1 is WNHNN and CDR2 is SYGVQD (reference sequence). Trimming took 2 bases from V and 7 from J, leaving 12 bases between them. The CDR3 nucleotides are TGCGCCAGCAGTGAGAGTCTATTCAGGGAGCAGTACTTC. Translation gives CASSESLFREQYF.

The V call is TRBV11-2, the J call TRBJ2-7; 9 nucleotides align to TRBD1. The CDR3 loop spans 13 amino acids. The V gene end was trimmed by 1 base and the J gene end by 5 bases; junction bases not matched to a gene: 0. CDR1 is SGHAT and CDR2 is FQNNGV in the germline V gene. The CDR3 bases are TGTGCCAGCAGCTTAGGGACAGGGGACGAGCAGTACTTC. Translated: CASSLGTGDEQYF. The complete variable domain, with remaining parts taken from reference TRBV11-2 and TRBJ2-7, reads EAGVAQSPRYKIIEKRQSVAFWCNPISGHATLYWYQQILGQGPKLLIQFQNNGVVDDSQLPKDRFSAERLKGVDSTLKIQPAKLEDSAVYLCASSLGTGDEQYFGPGTRLTVT.

CDR3 nucleotides: TGTGCCAGCAGCAACCGGGACACCGCCTACGAGCAGTACTTC. Its protein product is CASSNRDTAYEQYF. The chain carries TRBV7-8 and TRBJ2-7; the D gene is possibly TRBD1 (6 bases). V was clipped by 5 bases and J by 2 bases, with 13 bases between them. Germline CDR1 SGHVS, CDR2 FQNEAQ. The CDR3 spans 14 residues. The entire variable domain, with the rest obtained from reference TRBV7-8 and TRBJ2-7, is as follows: GAGVSQSPRYKVAKRGQDVALRCDPISGHVSLFWYQQALGQGPEFLTYFQNEAQLDKSGLPSDRFFAERPEGSVSTLKIQRTQQEDSAVYLCASSNRDTAYEQYFGPGTRLTVT.

To note about this clone: Mismatch with germline at one junction end may stem from a read error. The chain joins TRBV7-9 to TRBJ2-3; D is possibly TRBD2 (5 bases). The CDR3 is 12 residues long. Germline assignment: CDR1 SEHNR and CDR2 FQNEAQ (reference sequence). The CDR3 spells CASSLTGNGEFF. DNA for the CDR3: TGTGCCAGCAGCCTGACCGGGAACGGAGAGTTTTTT.